Listed here are 19 T cell receptor beta chains from one sample, sequenced in a study of blood T cell repertoires in COVID-19. Libraries were prepared by immunoSEQ multiplex PCR; TCRdb keeps only in-frame clonotypes and omits some of them. Among roughly 200,000 clones listed, about 88% were seen once. What was sequenced was peripheral blood. These receptors were taken from a man in his sixties or seventies with acute or convalescent COVID-19.

The chain couples TRBV5-1 to TRBJ1-3; D unclear. CDR1 is SGHRS and CDR2 is YFSETQ in the germline V gene. V dropped 2 bases and J dropped 4 bases, with 16 bases sitting between them. This CDR3 has 16 residues. CDR3 bases: TGCGCCAGCAGCTTTGGGCCCGGCACTTCGGGAAACACCATATATTTT. This gives the protein CASSFGPGTSGNTIYF.

The rearrangement links TRBV18 to TRBJ1-5; D gene unclear. This CDR3 comprises 16 residues. Germline CDR1 reads KGHSH; CDR2 reads LQKENI. V was trimmed by 3 bases and J by 0 bases, leaving 12 bases between them. The CDR3 is CASSPGSGGSNQPQHF. CDR3 coding DNA: TGTGCCAGCTCACCTGGGTCGGGAGGTAGCAATCAGCCCCAGCATTTT.

There are a few counts of this clone. V usage is TRBV2 and J usage is TRBJ1-5, with TRBD1 as a possible D gene (6 bases). CDR3 length equals 14 residues. Germline V gene data show CDR1 as SNHLY and CDR2 as FYNNEI. Trimming cost V 8 bases and J 5 bases, with 16 bases left between them. The CDR3 reads CASCIEGEYQPQHF. CDR3 sequence (DNA): TGTGCCAGCTGCATTGAGGGGGAGTATCAGCCCCAGCATTTT.

The gene calls are TRBV5-6 and TRBJ1-2; 12 positions match TRBD1. In germline, CDR1 is SGHDT, CDR2 YYEEEE. V trimming: 3 bases; J trimming: 7 bases; junction bases outside the gene matches: 7. The CDR3 sequence is 15 residues long. CDR3 amino acids: CASSWGQGAIRGYTF. The DNA for the CDR3 is TGTGCCAGCAGCTGGGGACAGGGGGCTATACGTGGCTACACCTTC. The whole variable domain, filled in from reference TRBV5-6 and TRBJ1-2, reads DAGVTQSPTHLIKTRGQQVTLRCSPKSGHDTVSWYQQALGQGPQFIFQYYEEEERQRGNFPDRFSGHQFPNYSSELNVNALLLGDSALYLCASSWGQGAIRGYTFGSGTRLTVV.

This clone was seen a single time. V usage is TRBV6-2 or TRBV6-3 and J usage is TRBJ2-2; 9 bases are shared with TRBD2. V shed 2 bases and J 5 bases; nucleotides not matched to a gene: 3. Germline assignment: CDR1 MNHEY and CDR2 SVGEGT. CDR3 length equals 15 residues. The CDR3 nucleotides are TGTGCCAGCAGTTACGCGGGAGGGCGAACCGGGGAGCTGTTTTTT. This gives the protein CASSYAGGRTGELFF.

V and J are TRBV9 and TRBJ2-7; 7 bases fit TRBD1. This CDR3 comprises 17 residues. After removal of 4 bases from V and 3 bases from J, the junction contained 16 bases not matched to a gene. CDR1 and CDR2 (germline): SGDLS, YYNGEE. The CDR3 is CASSPRQGLDFNYEQYF. The CDR3 coding sequence is TGTGCCAGCAGCCCGCGACAGGGCCTCGATTTCAACTACGAGCAGTACTTC. Filled out from reference TRBV9 and TRBJ2-7, the complete variable domain reads DSGVTQTPKHLITATGQRVTLRCSPRSGDLSVYWYQQSLDQGLQFLIQYYNGEERAKGNILERFSAQQFPDLHSELNLSSLELGDSALYFCASSPRQGLDFNYEQYFGPGTRLTVT.

V gene TRBV18 combines with J gene TRBJ2-6; maybe TRBD1 (6 bases). The CDR3 length is 15 residues. CDR1 KGHSH and CDR2 LQKENI come from the germline V gene. V lost 6 bases and J lost 0, with 9 bases in between. The CDR3 region is CASSPDSSGANVLTF. The CDR3 DNA sequence: TGTGCCAGCTCCCCGGACAGCTCTGGGGCCAACGTCCTGACTTTC. The whole variable domain, remainder taken from reference TRBV18 and TRBJ2-6, is NAGVMQNPRHLVRRRGQEARLRCSPMKGHSHVYWYRQLPEEGLKFMVYLQKENIIDESGMPKERFSAEFPKEGPSILRIQQVVRGDSAAYFCASSPDSSGANVLTFGAGSRLTVL.

On this clone: Other DNA sequences in this specimen translate into the identical CDR3. The chain has TRBV18 and TRBJ1-5; maybe TRBD1 (5 bases). This CDR3 has 15 amino acids. Germline lookup yields CDR1 KGHSH and CDR2 LQKENI. V lost 2 bases and J 5 bases, leaving 13 bases between the germline ends. The CDR3 loop reads CASSPRTGVDQPQHF. The CDR3 DNA is TGTGCCAGCTCACCAAGGACGGGGGTGGATCAGCCCCAGCATTTT.

The chain is built from TRBV10-2 and TRBJ2-5; possible D gene TRBD2, 5 bases. Germline V gives CDR1 WSHSY, CDR2 SAAADI. This CDR3 contains 13 residues. The ends were cut back, 2 bases at V and 7 bases at J, with 11 bases in the middle. The CDR3 DNA reads TGCGCCAGCAGTGAGGGACTGGCCGGGACCCAGTACTTC. Its protein is CASSEGLAGTQYF.

The gene calls are TRBV6-4 and TRBJ2-1, with TRBD2 matching 8 bases. This CDR3 is built from 13 residues. J was trimmed by 6 bases and V by 2 bases; bases with no gene match: 0. Germline values: CDR1 MRHNA, CDR2 SNTAGT. This chain's CDR3 is CASSDGTSNEQFF. The CDR3 bases are TGTGCCAGCAGTGACGGGACTAGCAATGAGCAGTTCTTC.

The rearrangement uses TRBV7-9 and TRBJ2-1; unclear D gene. CDR1 and CDR2 (germline): SEHNR, FQNEAQ (reference sequence). Trimming stripped 5 bases from V and 5 bases from J, with 10 bases between. The CDR3 runs to 13 residues. The CDR3 protein is CASSPSINNEQFF. CDR3 DNA sequence: TGTGCCAGCAGCCCTAGTATTAACAATGAGCAGTTCTTC.

The chain is built from TRBV7-3 and TRBJ2-3, with 8 bases that match TRBD2. The germline gives CDR1 SGHTA, CDR2 FQGTGA. This CDR3 comprises 14 residues. J gave up 6 bases and V 3 bases, and 5 bases lay outside the gene matches. The CDR3: CASSFLAGMDTQYF. CDR3 DNA sequence: TGTGCCAGCAGCTTTTTAGCGGGAATGGATACGCAGTATTTT.

The V call is TRBV5-5, the J call TRBJ2-1, with TRBD2 identical over 15 bases. The germline V gene has CDR1 SGHKS and CDR2 YYEKEE (reference sequence). The CDR3 extends over 17 amino acids. With 4 bases clipped from V and 0 bases from J, the junction kept 2 bases outside the gene matches. The CDR3, as DNA: TGTGCCAGCAGCCGGACTAGCGGGAGGGTCTCCTACAATGAGCAGTTCTTC. This encodes CASSRTSGRVSYNEQFF.

The gene calls are TRBV7-9 and TRBJ1-2; 7 nucleotides line up with TRBD1. The J segment lost 5 bases and the V segment lost 5 bases, leaving 8 bases of the junction unmatched. Germline V gives CDR1 SEHNR, CDR2 FQNEAQ (reference sequence). The CDR3 sequence is 14 residues long. CDR3 residues: CASSLATGQYGYTF. The DNA for the CDR3 is TGTGCCAGCAGCCTTGCGACAGGGCAATATGGCTACACCTTC.

The CDR3 sequence: CASSLDRGNYEQYF. The DNA for the CDR3 is TGCGCCAGCAGCTTGGACAGGGGAAATTACGAGCAGTACTTC. J is TRBJ2-7 and V is TRBV5-1, with TRBD1 identical over 7 bases. The V and J ends lost 0 bases and 4 bases, in that order; junction bases with no gene match: 4. This CDR3 comprises 14 residues. The germline V gene has CDR1 SGHRS and CDR2 YFSETQ.

The V call is TRBV7-2, the J call TRBJ2-1; D not resolved. CDR1 and CDR2 (germline): SGHTA, FQGNSA. This CDR3 is 11 amino acids long. V shed 5 bases and J shed 13 bases, with 12 bases lying between them. CDR3 protein: CASSPDMGQFF. The DNA for the CDR3 is TGTGCCAGCAGCCCCGACATGGGCCAGTTCTTC. The entire variable domain, with the rest obtained from reference TRBV7-2 and TRBJ2-1, is as follows: GAGVSQSPSNKVTEKGKDVELRCDPISGHTALYWYRQSLGQGLEFLIYFQGNSAPDKSGLPSDRFSAERTGGSVSTLTIQRTQQEDSAVYLCASSPDMGQFFGPGTRLTVL.

The chain couples TRBV7-9 to TRBJ2-6; no definite D call. Germline assignment: CDR1 SEHNR and CDR2 FQNEAQ (reference sequence). Trimming shortened V by 3 bases and J by 0 bases, and 6 bases separated the two germline ends. The CDR3 totals 15 residues. As DNA, the CDR3 is TGTGCCAGCAGCTTTGCGGTCTCTGGGGCCAACGTCCTGACTTTC. This translates into CASSFAVSGANVLTF.

The rearrangement links TRBV28 to TRBJ2-2; maybe TRBD2 (5 bases). The CDR3 covers 14 residues. CDR1 MDHEN and CDR2 SYDVKM come from the germline V gene. V was cut by 0 bases and J by 5 bases, with 7 bases left in between. The CDR3, as DNA: TGTGCCAGCAGTTTATGGACGGGAACCGGGGAGCTGTTTTTT. It encodes CASSLWTGTGELFF.

The genes are TRBV6-5 and TRBJ1-6; maybe TRBD1 (6 bases). The CDR3 consists of 15 residues. From germline, CDR1 is MNHEY and CDR2 SVGAGI. V was clipped by 5 bases and J by 9 bases, with 17 bases between them. CDR3 residues: CASSPRTARSSPLHF. In nucleotides, the CDR3 is TGTGCCAGCAGTCCTCGGACAGCTAGGAGTTCACCCCTCCACTTT.